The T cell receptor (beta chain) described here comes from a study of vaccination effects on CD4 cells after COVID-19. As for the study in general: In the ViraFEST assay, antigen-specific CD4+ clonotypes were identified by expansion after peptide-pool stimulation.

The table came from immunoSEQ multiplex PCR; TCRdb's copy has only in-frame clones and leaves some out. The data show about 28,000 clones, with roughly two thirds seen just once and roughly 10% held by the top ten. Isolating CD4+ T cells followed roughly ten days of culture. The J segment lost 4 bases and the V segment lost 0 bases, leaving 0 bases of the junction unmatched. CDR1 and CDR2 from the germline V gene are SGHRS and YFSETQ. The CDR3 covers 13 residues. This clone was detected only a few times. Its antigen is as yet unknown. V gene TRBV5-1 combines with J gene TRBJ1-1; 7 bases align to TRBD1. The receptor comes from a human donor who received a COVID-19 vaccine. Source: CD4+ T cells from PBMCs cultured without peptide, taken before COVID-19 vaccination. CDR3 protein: CASSLDRGTEAFF. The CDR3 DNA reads TGCGCCAGCAGCTTGGACAGGGGCACTGAAGCTTTCTTT.